The next 12 T cell receptor beta chains were all read from a single sample in a study of blood T cell repertoires in COVID-19. Clones were sequenced by immunoSEQ multiplex PCR, and TCRdb holds only the in-frame ones, with some missing. This table has about 190,000 clones, roughly 89% appearing once. The sequenced sample consisted of PBMCs or T cells enriched from blood (not recorded which). Receptors were obtained from a woman younger than 45 who had been exposed to COVID-19.

The J gene is TRBJ1-2, the V gene TRBV4-1; 7 bases map to TRBD1. V shed 4 bases and J 5 bases; nucleotides not matched to a gene: 4. The V gene's germline CDR1 is MGHRA and CDR2 YSYEKL. The CDR3 runs to 13 residues. CDR3 in DNA: TGCGCCAGCAGCCCCGGGACAGAATATGGCTACACCTTC. Translating gives CASSPGTEYGYTF.

V usage is TRBV7-2 and J usage is TRBJ1-5, with a possible D match to TRBD1 (6 bases). V lost 6 bases and J lost 4, with 10 bases in between. Germline CDR1 reads SGHTA; CDR2 reads FQGNSA. This CDR3 has 13 amino acids. The CDR3 DNA reads as TGTGCCAGCAGACAGGGTCCAAATCAGCCCCAGCATTTT. Translated, it gives CASRQGPNQPQHF. Together with reference TRBV7-2 and TRBJ1-5, the CDR3 gives the full variable domain: GAGVSQSPSNKVTEKGKDVELRCDPISGHTALYWYRQSLGQGLEFLIYFQGNSAPDKSGLPSDRFSAERTGGSVSTLTIQRTQQEDSAVYLCASRQGPNQPQHFGDGTRLSIL.

This chain joins TRBV12-3 or TRBV12-4 and TRBJ1-1; no reliable D call. The V gene lost 7 bases and the J gene lost 0 bases, with 9 bases spanning the gap. The CDR3 contains 13 residues. The CDR3, as DNA: TGTGCCAGCACCCGTAATATGAACACTGAAGCTTTCTTT. Amino acids: CASTRNMNTEAFF.

The chain has TRBV4-1 and TRBJ2-7; perhaps TRBD2 as D (6 bases). This CDR3 has 15 amino acids. CDR1 and CDR2 (germline): MGHRA, YSYEKL. V gave up 2 bases and J gave up 3 bases, with 14 bases separating them. The CDR3 reads CASSQPEWGDYEQYF. Here the CDR3 DNA reads TGCGCCAGCAGCCAACCAGAATGGGGGGACTACGAGCAGTACTTC.

This rearrangement joins TRBV14 to TRBJ2-7; 8 bases match TRBD2. Unmatched junction bases numbered 8, after V lost 2 bases and J lost 2 bases. Germline CDR1 reads SGHDN; CDR2 reads FVKESK. CDR3 size: 16 residues. The CDR3 sequence: CASSQRTSRMAYEQYF. DNA of the CDR3: TGTGCCAGCAGCCAACGGACTAGCAGAATGGCCTACGAGCAGTACTTC.

This clone was observed once. The chain carries TRBV19 and TRBJ2-3; 9 positions agree with TRBD2. Germline CDR1 is LNHDA and CDR2 is SQIVND (reference sequence). With V trimmed by 5 bases and J by 0 bases, 15 bases remained unmatched. The CDR3 has 19 amino acids. The CDR3 bases are TGTGCCAGTAGTGAGTTCGGCAAGCGGGGGGTCACTAGCACAGATACGCAGTATTTT. It translates to CASSEFGKRGVTSTDTQYF.

The genes are TRBV14 and TRBJ2-1, with a weak D call TRBD1 (5 bases). The germline V and J ends were trimmed by 0 bases and 12 bases, with 6 bases remaining between them. The CDR3 contains 11 residues. CDR1 is SGHDN and CDR2 is FVKESK in the germline V gene. In DNA, the CDR3 is TGTGCCAGCAGCCAAGATGGGGCGCAGTTCTTC. Amino acid sequence: CASSQDGAQFF. The complete variable domain, with remaining parts taken from reference TRBV14 and TRBJ2-1, reads EAGVTQFPSHSVIEKGQTVTLRCDPISGHDNLYWYRRVMGKEIKFLLHFVKESKQDESGMPNNRFLAERTGGTYSTLKVQPAELEDSGVYFCASSQDGAQFFGPGTRLTVL.

This sequence joins TRBV30 and TRBJ2-7; TRBD2 agrees at 9 bases. This CDR3 contains 15 residues. The junction had 5 bases not matched to a gene; V was cut back by 0 bases and J by 2 bases. Looked up from germline, CDR1 is GTSNPN and CDR2 is SVGIG (reference sequence). The CDR3 DNA reads TGTGCCTGGAGTGTCTTGGCGGGGGGGCCCTACGAGCAGTACTTC. Translation: CAWSVLAGGPYEQYF. Complete variable domain (other parts from reference TRBV30 and TRBJ2-7): SQTIHQWPATLVQPVGSPLSLECTVEGTSNPNLYWYRQAAGRGLQLLFYSVGIGQISSEVPQNLSASRPQDRQFILSSKKLLLSDSGFYLCAWSVLAGGPYEQYFGPGTRLTVT.

The genes are TRBV7-9 and TRBJ1-1; tentative D call: TRBD1 (5 bases). Germline values: CDR1 SEHNR, CDR2 FQNEAQ (reference sequence). The CDR3 consists of 14 residues. V was shortened by 5 bases and J by 5 bases, with 15 bases between the two germline ends. CDR3 sequence: CASSPGQGLTEAFF. DNA for the CDR3: TGTGCCAGCAGCCCAGGGCAGGGATTGACTGAAGCTTTCTTT. Complete variable domain (other parts from reference TRBV7-9 and TRBJ1-1): DTGVSQNPRHKITKRGQNVTFRCDPISEHNRLYWYRQTLGQGPEFLTYFQNEAQLEKSRLLSDRFSAERPKGSFSTLEIQRTEQGDSAMYLCASSPGQGLTEAFFGQGTRLTVV.

There are a few counts of this clone. One end of the junction does not line up with germline, which may come from a read error. The CDR3: CASSEENRDEQYF. The CDR3 nucleotides are TGCGCCAGCAGCGAAGAAAACCGGGACGAGCAGTACTTC. The genes are TRBV4-1 and TRBJ2-7; D gene uncertain. From germline, CDR1 is MGHRA and CDR2 YSYEKL. This CDR3 has 13 amino acids.

The gene calls are TRBV2 and TRBJ1-1; 10 nucleotides align to TRBD1. The junction had 13 bases not matched to a gene; V was cut back by 6 bases and J by 3 bases. This CDR3 comprises 17 residues. CDR1 is SNHLY and CDR2 is FYNNEI in the germline V gene. The CDR3 DNA sequence: TGTGCCAGCAGCAAAGGTATGGACAGGGGGTTGGACACTGAAGCTTTCTTT. It translates to CASSKGMDRGLDTEAFF.

This clone was recorded only once. The CDR3 here is CAWQQGTEAFF. CDR3 DNA sequence: TGTGCCTGGCAACAGGGCACTGAAGCTTTCTTT. This chain connects TRBV30 to TRBJ1-1, with D possibly being TRBD1 (6 bases). V lost 5 bases to trimming and J lost 4 bases, with 8 bases between them. From germline, CDR1 is GTSNPN and CDR2 SVGIG (reference sequence). The CDR3 spans 11 residues.